This T cell receptor beta chain was retrieved from a study of blood T cell repertoires in COVID-19. The authors' processing: Reference gene primer amplification gave estimated nucleated cell counts. The protocol was immunoSEQ multiplex PCR, while the TCRdb copy is restricted to in-frame clones and leaves out a portion. V, J and clone size were drawn from that table, and D and trimming were deduced from the DNA. The table has 30,000 to 40,000 clones, roughly 88% seen once. Germline assignment: CDR1 LGHNT and CDR2 FRNRAP. This CDR3 comprises 14 residues. Losses at the gene ends were 6 bases for V and 5 bases for J; bases not matched to a gene: 5.

The V gene is TRBV12-5, the J gene TRBJ2-1; 9 positions match TRBD2. Sequencing was done on a sample of peripheral blood. The source of this sequence is a man between 60 and 70 years old with active COVID-19. The CDR3 coding sequence is TGTGCTAGTGGAAATAGCGGGAGAGACAATGAGCAGTTCTTC. It translates to CASGNSGRDNEQFF.